These 14 T cell receptor beta chains share one sample of origin, sequenced in a study of T cell changes during pregnancy in multiple sclerosis. Sequencing was performed with immunoSEQ multiplex PCR; in TCRdb, only in-frame clones are kept and a portion is missing. The sample includes around 36,000 clones, under 95% of them seen just once. The source material was CD8+ T cells from peripheral blood mononuclear cells, sampled in the first trimester of pregnancy. The receptor source for this set is a female donor with multiple sclerosis, enrolled in a pregnancy study.

The chain employs TRBV5-4 and TRBJ1-4, with 7 positions matching TRBD1. The CDR3 runs 18 residues. The junction had 13 bases not matched to a gene; V was cut back by 5 bases and J by 0 bases. The germline CDR1 and CDR2 sequences are SGHNT and YYREEE (reference sequence). The CDR3 DNA reads as TGTGCCAGCAGTCCCAGCTTCAGGGGGAGCGCAACTAATGAAAAACTGTTTTTT. Encoded protein: CASSPSFRGSATNEKLFF. The full variable domain, its missing parts supplied by reference TRBV5-4 and TRBJ1-4, is ETGVTQSPTHLIKTRGQQVTLRCSSQSGHNTVSWYQQALGQGPQFIFQYYREEENGRGNFPPRFSGLQFPNYSSELNVNALELDDSALYLCASSPSFRGSATNEKLFFGSGTQLSVL.

The chain couples TRBV2 to TRBJ1-1; possibly TRBD1 for D (6 bases). The CDR3 sequence is 14 residues long. The V end lost 3 bases, the J end lost 5 bases, and 13 bases lay between the germline ends. CDR1 SNHLY and CDR2 FYNNEI come from the germline V gene. For the CDR3, the DNA is TGTGCCAGCAGTGATCGGATTCAGGGGACTGAAGCTTTCTTT. Amino acids: CASSDRIQGTEAFF.

The chain has TRBV15 and TRBJ2-3; D is undetermined. V gave up 2 bases and J gave up 2 bases, with 11 bases separating them. This CDR3 spans 15 amino acids. Germline CDR1 LNHNV, CDR2 YYDKDF (reference sequence). Here the CDR3 reads CATSRLQWNTDTQYF. The CDR3 coding sequence is TGTGCCACCAGCAGATTACAGTGGAACACAGATACGCAGTATTTT.

The chain couples TRBV5-5 to TRBJ1-2; 8 bases align to TRBD1. Germline V gene lookup returns CDR1 SGHKS and CDR2 YYEKEE (reference sequence). V lost 3 bases, J lost 7 bases, and 8 bases stayed unmatched. The CDR3 runs 14 residues. In DNA, the CDR3 is TGTGCCAGCAGCTCCCACAGGGGGGATTTTGGCTACACCTTC. Protein product: CASSSHRGDFGYTF.

The chain uses TRBV6-1 and TRBJ2-1; D possibly corresponds to TRBD1 (6 bases). Germline V gene data show CDR1 as MNHNS and CDR2 as SASEGT. With 4 bases removed from V and 3 bases from J, the gap between germline ends came to 13 bases. This CDR3 has 15 residues. The CDR3 nucleotides are TGTGCCAGCAGTGCAACAGGGCTTGGCTACAATGAGCAGTTCTTC. Protein: CASSATGLGYNEQFF.

J is TRBJ2-7 and V is TRBV25-1; 7 positions agree with TRBD1. Per the germline V gene, CDR1 is MGHDK and CDR2 is SYGVNS. J gave up 1 base and V 0 bases, and 12 bases lay outside the gene matches. The CDR3 totals 18 residues. The CDR3 region has the DNA TGTGCCAGCAGTGAATATTTTGAGACAGGGATGGGGTCCTACGAGCAGTACTTC. Amino acid sequence: CASSEYFETGMGSYEQYF.

The chain carries TRBV6-4 and TRBJ2-2, with 7 bases aligning to TRBD1. CDR3 length: 15 residues. Germline V CDR1 and CDR2: MRHNA, SNTAGT. The V gene end was trimmed by 3 bases and the J gene end by 4 bases; junction bases not matched to a gene: 5. Here the CDR3 DNA reads TGTGCCAGCAGTGAAACAGGGGAAACCACCGGGGAGCTGTTTTTT. Translation gives CASSETGETTGELFF.

A note on this clone: One end of the junction fails to match germline, which may point to a read error. The CDR3 sequence is CASSKEGGGYYEQYF. The CDR3 region has the DNA TGTGCCAGCAGCAAAGAAGGGGGGGGATACTACGAGCAGTACTTC. The chain has TRBV4-2 and TRBJ2-7, with D maybe TRBD2 (7 bases). Germline V gives CDR1 LGHNA, CDR2 YNFKEQ. The CDR3 length is 15 residues.

The rearrangement uses TRBV6-5 and TRBJ2-7; D is undetermined. Germline V lookup: CDR1 MNHEY, CDR2 SVGAGI. Trimming removed 6 bases at V and 2 bases at J, with 8 bases between. The CDR3 loop spans 12 amino acids. The chain's CDR3 is CASSPGTYEQYF. CDR3 sequence (DNA): TGTGCCAGCAGCCCAGGAACCTACGAGCAGTACTTC.

The V call is TRBV11-1, the J call TRBJ1-6; the D gene is possibly TRBD1 (5 bases). Trimming took off 2 bases at V and 5 bases at J, with 7 bases between the two ends. CDR1 is SGHAT and CDR2 is FQDESV in the germline V gene (reference sequence). CDR3 length: 14 amino acids. CDR3 sequence (DNA): TGTGCCAGCAGCTTACGGGGGAATAATTCACCCCTCCACTTT. Its protein product is CASSLRGNNSPLHF.

The rearrangement links TRBV7-3 to TRBJ2-5, with 14 nucleotides matching TRBD2. The CDR3 spans 16 residues. V lost 5 bases, J lost 0 bases, and 2 bases stayed unmatched. From germline, CDR1 is SGHTA and CDR2 FQGTGA. As DNA, the CDR3 is TGTGCCAGCAGCGCGGGACTAGCGGGGGACCAAGAGACCCAGTACTTC. It specifies CASSAGLAGDQETQYF.

The V gene is TRBV10-3, the J gene TRBJ2-3, with D maybe TRBD2 (6 bases). The CDR3 covers 11 residues. With 9 bases removed from V and 3 bases from J, the gap between germline ends came to 7 bases. The germline gives CDR1 ENHRY, CDR2 SYGVKD. Here the CDR3 DNA reads TGTGCCATGGGGGGTACAGATACGCAGTATTTT. As protein: CAMGGTDTQYF.

J is TRBJ1-5 and V is TRBV6-1; maybe TRBD1 (5 bases). Germline CDR1 reads MNHNS; CDR2 reads SASEGT. The CDR3 loop spans 14 amino acids. Trimming took off 11 bases at V and 6 bases at J, with 20 bases between the two ends. The CDR3 is CAASTVVDSQPQHF. CDR3 sequence (DNA): TGTGCCGCTTCGACAGTTGTGGATAGTCAGCCCCAGCATTTT.

This clone was recorded once. V is TRBV6-5 and J is TRBJ1-6; the D is unclear. Trimming cost V 6 bases and J 9 bases, with 18 bases left between them. The CDR3 is 15 amino acids. The V gene's germline CDR1 is MNHEY and CDR2 SVGAGI. The DNA for the CDR3 is TGTGCCAGCAGACCGGTCTTTCCCGGTGGTTCACCCCTCCACTTT. This gives the protein CASRPVFPGGSPLHF.